One sample yielded the 28 T cell receptor beta chains listed below, sequenced in a study of shared clonotypes between healthy human individuals. Clones were read by immunoSEQ multiplex PCR, and TCRdb kept only the in-frame ones, dropping some. The data contain 2.5 million or so clones, over 85% of them singletons. Sequenced material: naive CD4+ T cells sorted from blood. The subset here: CD45RA+ positively selected. These receptors were obtained from a man between 18 and 29 years old in good health.

The rearrangement links TRBV5-4 to TRBJ2-2; 9 bases line up with TRBD2. The V and J ends lost 5 bases and 2 bases, in that order; junction bases with no gene match: 13. Germline CDR1 SGHNT, CDR2 YYREEE (reference sequence). The CDR3 extends over 18 amino acids. For the CDR3, the DNA is TGTGCCAGCAGTAAACCGGTGGCTAGCGGGATAAACACCGGGGAGCTGTTTTTT. Translated: CASSKPVASGINTGELFF.

The gene calls are TRBV5-1 and TRBJ1-3; 10 bases fit TRBD1. CDR1 is SGHRS, CDR2 YFSETQ, per germline. The trim removed 3 bases at V and 4 bases at J, leaving 16 bases unmatched. This CDR3 contains 19 residues. The CDR3 is CASSWVGDRGILRGNTIYF. The CDR3 coding sequence is TGCGCCAGCAGCTGGGTGGGGGACAGGGGTATATTGAGAGGAAACACCATATATTTT.

This clone was counted only a few times. Other DNA sequences from this sample encode an identical CDR3 as well. The CDR3: CASSLNSNQPQHF. Written as DNA, the CDR3 is TGTGCCAGCAGCTTGAATAGCAATCAGCCCCAGCATTTT. This sequence joins TRBV5-6 and TRBJ1-5; D unclear. Trimming left V 1 base short and J 0 bases short, with 2 bases between. Per the germline V gene, CDR1 is SGHDT and CDR2 is YYEEEE. The CDR3 has 13 amino acids.

The chain is built from TRBV5-1 and TRBJ2-1; 7 bases are a match to TRBD2. Per germline, CDR1 SGHRS and CDR2 YFSETQ. CDR3 size: 16 residues. The V gene end was trimmed by 1 base and the J gene end by 0 bases; junction bases not matched to a gene: 4. This CDR3 is CASSLFRGSSYNEQFF. The CDR3 region has the DNA TGCGCCAGCAGCTTGTTTCGCGGGAGCTCCTACAATGAGCAGTTCTTC.

The chain links TRBV6-6 to TRBJ1-6; no reliable D call. Germline CDR1 MNHNY, CDR2 SVGAGI (reference sequence). The ends were cut back, 0 bases at V and 7 bases at J, with 13 bases in the middle. This CDR3 spans 16 amino acids. CDR3 DNA sequence: TGTGCCAGCAGTTACTCCCCGGGTCCCGAGAATTCACCCCTCCACTTT. Its translation: CASSYSPGPENSPLHF.

V usage is TRBV5-1 and J usage is TRBJ2-5; weak D call: TRBD2 (7 bases). V was cut by 7 bases and J by 5 bases, with 15 bases left in between. This CDR3 comprises 13 residues. Germline V CDR1 and CDR2: SGHRS, YFSETQ. The CDR3 DNA is TGCGCCAGCGGGAGGGGGGCTTCGGAGACCCAGTACTTC. This codes for CASGRGASETQYF.

J is TRBJ2-7 and V is TRBV6-5, with 7 positions matching TRBD1. CDR1 and CDR2 from the germline V gene are MNHEY and SVGAGI. The CDR3 consists of 12 residues. The J segment lost 7 bases and the V segment lost 6 bases, leaving 6 bases of the junction unmatched. The CDR3 loop reads CASRQGSREQYF. In DNA form, the CDR3 reads TGTGCCAGCAGACAGGGGTCGAGAGAGCAGTACTTC.

A word on this clone: In the same sample, other DNA sequences code for this CDR3. V gene TRBV5-1 combines with J gene TRBJ2-2; D uncertain. CDR3 length: 12 residues. Germline V gene sequence: CDR1 SGHRS, CDR2 YFSETQ. Trimming took 3 bases from V and 2 from J, leaving 2 bases between them. The CDR3, as DNA: TGCGCCAGCAGCTCAAACACCGGGGAGCTGTTTTTT. Its protein is CASSSNTGELFF.

The chain combines TRBV6-5 with TRBJ1-2; 10 bases are a match to TRBD1. Germline CDR1 MNHEY, CDR2 SVGAGI. CDR3 length equals 15 residues. V dropped 5 bases and J dropped 7; count of bases not matched to a gene: 10. The CDR3 protein is CASSRWTGGNSGYTF. The CDR3 DNA reads TGTGCCAGCAGTAGATGGACAGGGGGGAATTCTGGCTACACCTTC.

The chain employs TRBV4-1 and TRBJ1-6, with D hard to call. The CDR3 length is 18 residues. CDR1 is MGHRA and CDR2 is YSYEKL in the germline V gene. Trimming shortened V by 0 bases and J by 0 bases, and 12 bases separated the two germline ends. The CDR3 reads CASSQEAQGSSYNSPLHF. CDR3 DNA: TGCGCCAGCAGCCAAGAAGCCCAAGGGAGCTCCTATAATTCACCCCTCCACTTT.

As regards this clone: Other DNA sequences of this sample code for an identical CDR3. This rearrangement joins TRBV11-3 to TRBJ2-3; tentative D call: TRBD2 (6 bases). With 1 base removed from V and 2 bases from J, the gap between germline ends came to 10 bases. The CDR3 contains 15 residues. Germline assignment: CDR1 SGHNT and CDR2 YENEEA. The CDR3 is CASSLGLRDTDTQYF. In DNA, the CDR3 is TGTGCCAGCAGCTTAGGTCTGCGGGACACAGATACGCAGTATTTT.

In this sample, this clone turned up once. V is TRBV29-1 and J is TRBJ2-5; D remains unclear. V lost 3 bases, J lost 2 bases, and 7 bases lay in between. This CDR3 spans 12 amino acids. Germline V CDR1 and CDR2: SQVTM, ANQGSEA. The CDR3 nucleotides read TGCAGCGTTGATCTAGTTCAAGAGACCCAGTACTTC. This sequence encodes CSVDLVQETQYF. The variable domain in full, with the rest retrieved from reference TRBV29-1 and TRBJ2-5, is SAVISQKPSRDICQRGTSLTIQCQVDSQVTMMFWYRQQPGQSLTLIATANQGSEATYESGFVIDKFPISRPNLTFSTLTVSNMSPEDSSIYLCSVDLVQETQYFGPGTRLLVL.

V and J are TRBV19 and TRBJ2-1; D ambiguous. The CDR3 runs 11 residues. Germline assignment: CDR1 LNHDA and CDR2 SQIVND (reference sequence). Trimming removed 1 base from V and 15 bases from J, with 10 bases in between. As DNA, the CDR3 is TGTGCCAGTAGTATAGGGGGTACCCCGTTCTTC. Its translation: CASSIGGTPFF.

The chain joins TRBV7-8 to TRBJ2-7; the D gene is possibly TRBD2 (6 bases). CDR3 length: 21 amino acids. Germline values: CDR1 SGHVS, CDR2 FQNEAQ. V lost 0 bases and J lost 2, with 29 bases in between. For the CDR3, the DNA is TGTGCCAGCAGCTTAGCCCTCGATCAGCGGGTGGGTCTAGCCTCTACCTACGAGCAGTACTTC. Translation gives CASSLALDQRVGLASTYEQYF.

The chain has TRBV21-1 and TRBJ1-2; the table's D call of TRBD1 was not tested on the DNA. TRBV21-1 is marked as a pseudogene. There are 15 residues in the CDR3. CDR3 bases: TGTGCCAGCAGCACCGGACAGGGGAATATAGATGGCTACACCTTC. Translated: CASSTGQGNIDGYTF.

A note on this clone: The same CDR3 also results from other DNA sequences found in this sample. V and J are TRBV28 and TRBJ2-7; 8 bases align to TRBD1. Germline V gene lookup returns CDR1 MDHEN and CDR2 SYDVKM. V lost 2 bases, J lost 3 bases, and 0 bases stayed unmatched. The CDR3 contains 13 residues. CDR3 sequence reads: CASSLGTGYEQYF. CDR3 DNA: TGTGCCAGCAGTTTAGGGACAGGCTACGAGCAGTACTTC.

V is TRBV5-6 and J is TRBJ2-3; D may be TRBD1 (7 bases). Germline CDR1 reads SGHDT; CDR2 reads YYEEEE. Trimming removed 0 bases from V and 2 bases from J, with 16 bases in between. This CDR3 has 17 amino acids. DNA of the CDR3: TGTGCCAGCAGCTTGGCTCGGCAGGGGGGTTACACAGATACGCAGTATTTT. Residues: CASSLARQGGYTDTQYF.

This chain connects TRBV11-2 to TRBJ2-6; D uncertain. Trimming pared 2 bases from V and 0 bases from J, leaving 2 bases between. The CDR3 is made up of 14 amino acids. Germline V gene sequence: CDR1 SGHAT, CDR2 FQNNGV. In nucleotides, the CDR3 is TGTGCCAGCAGCTTAACCTCTGGGGCCAACGTCCTGACTTTC. Its protein product is CASSLTSGANVLTF.

The rearrangement links TRBV2 to TRBJ2-7; D may be TRBD1 or TRBD2 (6 bases each). Looked up from germline, CDR1 is SNHLY and CDR2 is FYNNEI. Trimming left V 4 bases short and J 1 base short, with 17 bases between. The CDR3 sequence is 16 residues long. The CDR3 DNA is TGTGCCAGCAGTGTACGGACGGGGGCCTTGTCCTACGAGCAGTACTTC. This sequence encodes CASSVRTGALSYEQYF.

On this clone: The same CDR3 arises from other DNA sequences in this sample as well. The rearrangement joins TRBV18 to TRBJ2-7; no definite D call. Germline V gene data show CDR1 as KGHSH and CDR2 as LQKENI. CDR3 length equals 12 residues. V was clipped by 3 bases and J by 4 bases, with 7 bases between them. In DNA form, the CDR3 reads TGTGCCAGCTCACCCCTCGGTTACGAGCAGTACTTC. This encodes CASSPLGYEQYF.

This clone showed up just a few times. The J gene is TRBJ1-1, the V gene TRBV30, with 7 bases matching TRBD1. Germline CDR1 GTSNPN, CDR2 SVGIG (reference sequence). The J segment lost 5 bases and the V segment lost 5 bases, leaving 8 bases of the junction unmatched. The CDR3 is 13 amino acids. CDR3 sequence reads: CAWDRVLGTEAFF. The CDR3 DNA reads TGTGCCTGGGACAGGGTTTTGGGAACTGAAGCTTTCTTT.

Remarks on this clone: The sample has other DNA sequences that encode this CDR3 too. The V gene is TRBV11-1, the J gene TRBJ2-7; maybe TRBD2 (5 bases). With 5 bases removed from V and 4 bases from J, the gap between germline ends came to 12 bases. CDR1 and CDR2 (germline): SGHAT, FQDESV (reference sequence). The CDR3 runs to 13 residues. CDR3 in amino acids: CASSISGEYEQYF. In DNA, the CDR3 is TGTGCCAGCAGCATTAGTGGGGAGTACGAGCAGTACTTC.

The chain is built from TRBV4-1 and TRBJ2-6; possibly TRBD1 for D (6 bases). CDR3 length equals 15 residues. Trimming left V 5 bases short and J 3 bases short, with 11 bases between. Looked up from germline, CDR1 is MGHRA and CDR2 is YSYEKL. The CDR3 region has the DNA TGCGCCAGCAGCTACACAGGGAGTGGGGCCAACGTCCTGACTTTC. It specifies CASSYTGSGANVLTF.

The gene calls are TRBV5-1 and TRBJ2-6, with a weak D call TRBD2 (5 bases). CDR3 size: 16 residues. Deletions cut 4 bases from V and 0 bases from J, with 11 bases between. Germline CDR1 reads SGHRS; CDR2 reads YFSETQ. The CDR3 protein is CASSKDGLSGANVLTF. CDR3 sequence (DNA): TGCGCCAGCAGCAAGGACGGACTCTCTGGGGCCAACGTCCTGACTTTC.

CDR3 sequence: CASSRGQVSDEQYF. CDR3 nucleotide sequence: TGCGCCAGCAGCCGGGGACAGGTGTCGGACGAGCAGTACTTC. This chain connects TRBV5-1 to TRBJ2-7; TRBD1 aligns across 8 bases. J lost 5 bases, V lost 4 bases, and 8 bases had no gene match. This CDR3 region has 14 residues. Germline lookup yields CDR1 SGHRS and CDR2 YFSETQ.

The V call is TRBV6-1, the J call TRBJ2-3; the match to TRBD2 covers 9 bases. The V gene's germline CDR1 is MNHNS and CDR2 SASEGT. V was clipped by 1 base and J by 2 bases; unmatched bases: 1. This CDR3 contains 15 residues. For the CDR3, the DNA is TGTGCCAGCAGTGAAGTAGCGGGGGCCACAGATACGCAGTATTTT. Its protein is CASSEVAGATDTQYF.

The chain recombines TRBV20-1 with TRBJ2-5, with D tentatively TRBD2 (5 bases). The V gene lost 8 bases and the J gene lost 3 bases, with 10 bases spanning the gap. This CDR3 has 11 amino acids. Germline assignment: CDR1 DFQATT and CDR2 SNEGSKA (reference sequence). The CDR3 is CSPGFEETQYF. CDR3 DNA: TGCAGTCCGGGGTTCGAAGAGACCCAGTACTTC.

The chain couples TRBV5-1 to TRBJ2-3; perhaps TRBD1 as D (5 bases). Germline-derived CDR1 and CDR2 are SGHRS and YFSETQ. The CDR3 loop spans 14 amino acids. V dropped 0 bases and J dropped 5 bases, with 10 bases sitting between them. This CDR3 is CASSLGGRVDTQYF. The DNA of the CDR3 is TGCGCCAGCAGCTTGGGAGGCAGGGTAGATACGCAGTATTTT.